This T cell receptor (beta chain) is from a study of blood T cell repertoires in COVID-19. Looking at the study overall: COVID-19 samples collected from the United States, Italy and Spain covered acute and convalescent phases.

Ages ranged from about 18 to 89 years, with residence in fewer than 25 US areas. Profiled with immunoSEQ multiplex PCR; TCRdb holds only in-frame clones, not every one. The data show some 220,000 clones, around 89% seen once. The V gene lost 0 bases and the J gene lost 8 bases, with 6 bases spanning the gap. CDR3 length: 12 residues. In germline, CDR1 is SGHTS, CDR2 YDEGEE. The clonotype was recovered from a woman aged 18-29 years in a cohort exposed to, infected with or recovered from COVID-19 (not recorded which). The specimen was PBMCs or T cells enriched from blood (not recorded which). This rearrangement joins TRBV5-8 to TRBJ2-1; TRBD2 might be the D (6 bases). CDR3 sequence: CASSLGGDEQFF. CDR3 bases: TGTGCCAGCAGCTTGGGGGGGGATGAGCAGTTCTTC.